This T cell receptor beta chain was found in a study of shared clonotypes between healthy human individuals. Study in general: Donor ages ranged 18 to 49 years: two women, a few men. Study results and limitations: Between a handful of donors, naive CD4 clonotypes were shared at a level of about 5%.

Germline values: CDR1 LNHDA, CDR2 SQIVND (reference sequence). The germline V and J ends were trimmed by 7 bases and 0 bases, with 16 bases remaining between them. The CDR3 runs to 16 residues. Caucasian adults residing in Nashville, Tennessee made up all the donors. Clones were read by immunoSEQ multiplex PCR, and TCRdb kept only the in-frame ones, dropping some. The repertoire holds hundreds of thousands of clones, with around two thirds as singletons. Concerning this clone: The target antigen is unknown.

The rearrangement uses TRBV19 and TRBJ1-5; the D is unclear. This TCR came from a woman under 40 in good health. Sequences were obtained from memory CD4+ T cells sorted from blood. Subset in this sample: CD45RA-negative fraction. The CDR3 sequence is CASTELGQDSNQPQHF. The CDR3 coding sequence is TGTGCCAGTACCGAACTAGGGCAGGATAGCAATCAGCCCCAGCATTTT.